One and the same sample provided the 16 T cell receptor beta chains below, sequenced in a study of OX40 agonist ivuxolimab in advanced cancers. The assay was immunoSEQ multiplex PCR, and TCRdb's table has in-frame clones only and misses some. Found here are about 110,000 clones, 91% of them singletons; the top ten hold roughly 1.1%. This material consisted of CD4+ or CD8+ T cells sorted from blood, taken in a trial of the OX40 agonist ivuxolimab. These receptors came from an adult with an advanced solid tumor such as melanoma, head and neck, liver or kidney cancer.

This chain uses TRBV10-3 with TRBJ2-7; 12 nucleotides line up with TRBD2. The V segment lost 10 bases and the J segment 1 base; nucleotides outside the gene matches: 8. This CDR3 spans 15 amino acids. The germline V gene encodes CDR1 ENHRY and CDR2 SYGVKD. CDR3 loop: CATEGGLAGSYEQYF. The CDR3 coding sequence is TGTGCCACGGAGGGGGGACTAGCGGGTTCCTACGAGCAGTACTTC.

The genes are TRBV6-6 and TRBJ1-1; no firm D call. The CDR3 loop spans 12 amino acids. Trimming pared 2 bases from V and 6 bases from J, leaving 7 bases between. CDR1 is MNHNY, CDR2 SVGAGI, per germline (reference sequence). The CDR3 DNA is TGTGCCAGCAGTTACATTTTTTCTGAAGCTTTCTTT. This gives the protein CASSYIFSEAFF.

This clone was seen just once. The gene calls are TRBV5-4 and TRBJ2-5; 9 bases align to TRBD2. TRBJ2-7 matches the DNA end more closely, so the J call is doubtful. This CDR3 comprises 15 residues. Germline V lookup: CDR1 SGHNT, CDR2 YYREEE (reference sequence). The CDR3 region has the DNA TGTGCCAGCAGCTTGGCGTCTAGCGGGATTAGCGAGCAGTACTTC. Its protein is CASSLASSGISEQYF.

The chain carries TRBV6-1 and TRBJ1-1; D is uncertain. Trimming removed 7 bases at V and 4 bases at J, with 16 bases between. CDR1 and CDR2 (germline): MNHNS, SASEGT. The CDR3 loop spans 14 amino acids. The CDR3 is CASISPGPTTEAFF. CDR3 coding DNA: TGTGCCAGCATCTCACCAGGACCGACCACTGAAGCTTTCTTT.

This chain connects TRBV18 to TRBJ2-5; 7 bases are a match to TRBD1. The germline gives CDR1 KGHSH, CDR2 LQKENI. Trimming took 2 bases from V and 5 from J; bases not matched to a gene: 8. The CDR3 contains 15 residues. This chain's CDR3 is CASSPNNRGFETQYF. For the CDR3, the DNA is TGTGCCAGCTCACCAAATAACAGGGGATTCGAGACCCAGTACTTC.

This clone was counted only a few times. V usage is TRBV9 and J usage is TRBJ2-7; 9 bases match TRBD1. The germline V gene encodes CDR1 SGDLS and CDR2 YYNGEE. Trimming took 3 bases from V and 5 from J; bases not matched to a gene: 0. This CDR3 contains 12 residues. CDR3 in amino acids: CASSGQGDEQYF. DNA of the CDR3: TGTGCCAGCAGCGGACAGGGGGACGAGCAGTACTTC.

The chain joins TRBV9 to TRBJ2-7, with no clear D. Germline loops: CDR1 SGDLS, CDR2 YYNGEE. The CDR3 spans 16 residues. The germline V and J ends were trimmed by 4 bases and 0 bases, with 17 bases remaining between them. DNA of the CDR3: TGTGCCAGCAGCCCTTTCGGCCTTCCCTCCTCCTACGAGCAGTACTTC. Translating it yields CASSPFGLPSSYEQYF.

This clone was seen once. The chain couples TRBV7-2 to TRBJ1-3; no reliable D call. Germline assignment: CDR1 SGHTA and CDR2 FQGNSA. The CDR3 contains 15 residues. V was clipped by 5 bases and J by 0 bases, with 11 bases between them. In DNA form, the CDR3 reads TGTGCCAGCAGCCGAACGGGCGGCTCTGGAAACACCATATATTTT. This encodes CASSRTGGSGNTIYF.

The chain combines TRBV18 with TRBJ2-6; TRBD1 might be the D (6 bases). The CDR3 is 17 residues long. The V end was cut by 3 bases, the J end by 2 bases, with 14 bases between. Per germline, CDR1 KGHSH and CDR2 LQKENI. CDR3 coding DNA: TGTGCCAGCTCACCCGAGGGGCAGGGGACTGGGGCCAACGTCCTGACTTTC. Encoded protein: CASSPEGQGTGANVLTF.

In this sample, this clone turned up a few times. CDR3 sequence reads: CASSYPGRAAFF. The CDR3 DNA follows: TGTGCCAGCAGTTACCCCGGGAGGGCGGCTTTCTTT. The V and J genes are TRBV6-5 and TRBJ1-1, with D unresolved. The CDR3 spans 12 residues. In germline, CDR1 is MNHEY, CDR2 SVGAGI. The V and J ends lost 2 bases and 11 bases respectively, with 12 bases between them.

The chain has TRBV2 and TRBJ2-1; D is unclear. This CDR3 spans 10 amino acids. The ends were cut back, 3 bases at V and 13 bases at J, with 7 bases in the middle. Germline V CDR1 and CDR2: SNHLY, FYNNEI. The CDR3 nucleotides read TGTGCCAGCAGTGAGGGCTTTCAGTTCTTC. Its protein is CASSEGFQFF.

The gene calls are TRBV6-5 and TRBJ2-3; no clear D gene. The length of the CDR3 is 14 residues. Germline CDR1 and CDR2: MNHEY and SVGAGI. Trimming took off 4 bases at V and 0 bases at J, with 8 bases between the two ends. CDR3 sequence reads: CASSFTASTDTQYF. The CDR3 DNA reads as TGTGCCAGCAGTTTCACGGCTAGCACAGATACGCAGTATTTT.

This sequence joins TRBV9 and TRBJ1-1; D unclear. Trimming shortened V by 4 bases and J by 2 bases, and 12 bases separated the two germline ends. This CDR3 is built from 14 residues. The germline V gene encodes CDR1 SGDLS and CDR2 YYNGEE. CDR3 amino acids: CASSPTSTNTEAFF. DNA of the CDR3: TGTGCCAGCAGCCCCACGAGTACAAACACTGAAGCTTTCTTT.

V is TRBV7-8 and J is TRBJ2-1; D gene unclear. The germline gives CDR1 SGHVS, CDR2 FQNEAQ. This CDR3 contains 15 residues. Trimming left V 1 base short and J 0 bases short, with 7 bases between. The CDR3 DNA sequence: TGTGCCAGCAGCTTAGAACTGGGCTCCTACAATGAGCAGTTCTTC. As protein: CASSLELGSYNEQFF.

This chain links TRBV28 with TRBJ1-4; no definite D call. Germline-derived CDR1 and CDR2 are MDHEN and SYDVKM. The germline V and J ends were trimmed by 8 bases and 0 bases, with 13 bases remaining between them. The CDR3 loop spans 15 amino acids. The DNA of the CDR3 is TGTGCCAGCTTTCCCCAGGTTGCAACTAATGAAAAACTGTTTTTT. The encoded protein is CASFPQVATNEKLFF.

The V call is TRBV7-9, the J call TRBJ1-5, with D tentatively TRBD1 (6 bases). V lost 6 bases and J 6 bases, leaving 18 bases between the germline ends. The CDR3 consists of 15 residues. Germline V gives CDR1 SEHNR, CDR2 FQNEAQ (reference sequence). CDR3 sequence reads: CASSQGRGGLQPQHF. DNA of the CDR3: TGTGCCAGCAGTCAGGGTCGGGGGGGGCTTCAGCCCCAGCATTTT.